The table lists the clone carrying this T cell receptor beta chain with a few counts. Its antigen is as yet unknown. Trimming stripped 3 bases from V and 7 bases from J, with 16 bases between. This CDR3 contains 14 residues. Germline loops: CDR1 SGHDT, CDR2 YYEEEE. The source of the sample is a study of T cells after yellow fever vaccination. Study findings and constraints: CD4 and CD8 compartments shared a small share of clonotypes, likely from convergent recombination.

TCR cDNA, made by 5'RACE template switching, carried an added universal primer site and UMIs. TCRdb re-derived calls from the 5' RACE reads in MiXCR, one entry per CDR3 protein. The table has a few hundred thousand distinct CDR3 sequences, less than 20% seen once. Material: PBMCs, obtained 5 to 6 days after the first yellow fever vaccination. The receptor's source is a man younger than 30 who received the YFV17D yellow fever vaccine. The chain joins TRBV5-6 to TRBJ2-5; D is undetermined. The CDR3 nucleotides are TGTGCCAGCAGCTCCGAAGGGTTCTCGGGGACCCAGTACTTC. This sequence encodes CASSSEGFSGTQYF. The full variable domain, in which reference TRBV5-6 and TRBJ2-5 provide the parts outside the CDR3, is DAGVTQSPTHLIKTRGQQVTLRCSPKSGHDTVSWYQQALGQGPQFIFQYYEEEERQRGNFPDRFSGHQFPNYSSELNVNALLLGDSALYLCASSSEGFSGTQYFGPGTRLLVL.